Listed below are T cell receptor beta chains from one sample, sequenced in a study of blood T cells in healthy people across ages. In TCRdb, the 5' RACE reads were re-called with MiXCR into one record per CDR3 protein. The sample holds 750,000 to 950,000 distinct CDR3 sequences, 53% seen once. The source material was blood. The receptors derive from a man aged 80 or over in good health. The CDR3 runs from the conserved cysteine through the conserved F or W. D genes are given only for firm matches. The size of a clone is reported for some rows only, either as once, few or many, or as a class for expanded clones.

d_call	v_call	clone_size	j_call	cdr3_nt	cdr3_aa
TRBD2	TRBV5-1	few	TRBJ2-1	TGCGCCAGCAGCTTGGAAGGACTAGTAGTCAATGAGCAGTTCTTC	CASSLEGLVVNEQFF
.	TRBV20-1	.	TRBJ2-7	TGCAGTGCTAGGGCCAGTAGCTCCTACAATGAGCAGTACTTC	CSARASSSYNEQYF
.	TRBV7-9	.	TRBJ1-3	TGTGCCAGCAGGCCAGGGGTCTCTGGAAACACCATATATTTT	CASRPGVSGNTIYF
.	TRBV7-2	.	TRBJ2-7	TGTGCCAGCAGCGGGGGTCACTCCTACGAGCAGTACTTC	CASSGGHSYEQYF
.	TRBV7-2	few	TRBJ2-7	TGTGCCAGCAGCCAACCGGGACACAGAATATACGAGCAGTACTTC	CASSQPGHRIYEQYF
.	TRBV5-1	few	TRBJ2-6	TGCGCCAGCAGCTTGGGGGGGCTCGGGGCCAACGTCCTGACTTTC	CASSLGGLGANVLTF
.	TRBV5-1	.	TRBJ2-2	TGCGCCAGCACACCGATGGGTACCGGGGAGCTGTTTTTT	CASTPMGTGELFF
.	TRBV27	few	TRBJ2-7	TGTGCCACCTCGAACCGGGACGCGGGCTCCTACGAGCAGTACTTC	CATSNRDAGSYEQYF
TRBD2	TRBV29-1	few	TRBJ2-1	TGCAGCGTTGAAGGATCGGCTAGCGGGGGCTACAATGAGCAGTTCTTC	CSVEGSASGGYNEQFF
TRBD1	TRBV4-1	.	TRBJ1-2	TGCGCCAGCAGCCAGCCGGACAGGATAGGCTACACCTTC	CASSQPDRIGYTF
.	TRBV9	many	TRBJ2-2	TGTGCCAGCAGCGTAGATGTCTCCGGAACCGGGGAGCTGTTTTTT	CASSVDVSGTGELFF
.	TRBV20-1	.	TRBJ2-4	TGCAGTGCTGGCCTTTCAGGAGACATTCAGTACTTC	CSAGLSGDIQYF
TRBD1	TRBV12-3/TRBV12-4	few	TRBJ2-1	TGTGCCAGCACTGAAGACAGGGGATTCAATGAGCAGTTCTTC	CASTEDRGFNEQFF
TRBD1	TRBV20-1	.	TRBJ1-1	TGCAGTGCTAACAGGGGAGGCCCGAACACTGAAGCTTTCTTT	CSANRGGPNTEAFF
.	TRBV4-1	.	TRBJ2-7	TGCGCCAGCAGCCAAGCGGGGGCAAGGGGGACCTACGAGCAGTACTTC	CASSQAGARGTYEQYF
.	TRBV10-3	.	TRBJ1-5	TGTGCCATCAGGCCAGAATTAAATCAGCCCCAGCATTTT	CAIRPELNQPQHF
.	TRBV29-1	.	TRBJ1-1	TGCAGCGTTGTAGGACAGATGAACACTGAAGCTTTCTTT	CSVVGQMNTEAFF
.	TRBV28	.	TRBJ1-5	TGTGCCAGCAGTTCAATAAATCAGCCCCAGCATTTT	CASSSINQPQHF
.	TRBV7-2	few	TRBJ1-6	TGTGCCAGCAGCTGGAGGCCGGCCGAAGGTCATTCACCCCTCCACTTT	CASSWRPAEGHSPLHF
.	TRBV4-1	few	TRBJ1-2	TGCGCCAGCAGCCAAGGGCAGACGAACTATGGCTACACCTTC	CASSQGQTNYGYTF
.	TRBV6-5	.	TRBJ2-7	TGTGCCAGCAGCTCCGCCGGACTGGGCCAGGAACGCGAGCAGTACTTC	CASSSAGLGQEREQYF
.	TRBV11-2	.	TRBJ2-3	TGTGCCAGCAGCGGGTTAAGGGTGAGATACGCGTATTTT	CASSGLRVRYAYF
TRBD2	TRBV4-2	.	TRBJ2-1	TGTGCCAGCAGCCGAGGGACTAGCGGTGCCTACAATGAGCAGTTCTTC	CASSRGTSGAYNEQFF
.	TRBV10-1	.	TRBJ2-1	TGCGCCAGCAGTGCTACTAGCAAGGAGCAGTTCTTC	CASSATSKEQFF
TRBD2	TRBV7-2	.	TRBJ2-3	TGTGCCAGCAGTTTGGGACCAGCGGGAGGCAGCACGCAGTATTTT	CASSLGPAGGSTQYF
.	TRBV15	.	TRBJ1-2	TGTGCCACCAGCAGAGATCAAACGGATTATGGCTACACCTTC	CATSRDQTDYGYTF
.	TRBV3-1	many	TRBJ2-7	TGTGCCAGCAGCCAAGGCCCCGGGGGCCGATTTTCCTACGAGCAGTACTTC	CASSQGPGGRFSYEQYF
TRBD1	TRBV7-3	.	TRBJ2-7	TGTGCCAGCAGCTTAAATTCCGGGACAGGGACATACGAGCAGTACTTC	CASSLNSGTGTYEQYF
TRBD1	TRBV10-3	few	TRBJ2-5	TGTGCCTCTCGGTCCGGGACAGTACAAGAGACCCAGTACTTC	CASRSGTVQETQYF
.	TRBV5-1	few	TRBJ1-5	TGCGCCAGCAGCTTGGCCGGGCAGTCAGAACAGCCCCAGCATTTT	CASSLAGQSEQPQHF
.	TRBV14	once	TRBJ2-3	TGTGCCAGCAGCCAAGATCTTGTGGATACGCAGTATTTT	CASSQDLVDTQYF
.	TRBV29-1	.	TRBJ1-2	TGCAGCGTTGATCTAGGAGGGGCCTATGGCTACACCTTC	CSVDLGGAYGYTF
.	TRBV7-9	.	TRBJ2-3	TGTGCCAGCAGCTTACACGGTAGCCAGTACCACAGATACGCGTATTTT	CASSLHGSQYHRYAYF
.	TRBV2	.	TRBJ2-1	TGTGCCAGCTGGGGATCCTACAATGAGCAGTTCTTC	CASWGSYNEQFF
.	TRBV12-3/TRBV12-4	.	TRBJ2-5	TGTGCCAGCAGCCAAGCCAGGACACCTACCTACAATGAGCAGTACTTC	CASSQARTPTYNEQYF
.	TRBV11-2	few	TRBJ2-1	TGTGCCAGCAGCGATAGAAGACAGTCCCATGAGCAGTTCTTC	CASSDRRQSHEQFF
TRBD2	TRBV6-5	few	TRBJ2-7	TGTGCCAGCAGTTCTCGCCAGAGGAGCGGGAGGGTTACCTACGAGCAGTACTTC	CASSSRQRSGRVTYEQYF
TRBD2	TRBV20-1	.	TRBJ2-1	TGCAGTGTTCCGGGACTAGCGGGAGTCGGGGGCCACAATGAGCAGTTCTTC	CSVPGLAGVGGHNEQFF
.	TRBV5-1	once	TRBJ2-7	TGCGCCAGCAGCTTGGGCCGAAGGTTTCCCTACGAGCAGTACTTC	CASSLGRRFPYEQYF
TRBD2	TRBV6-6	few	TRBJ2-7	TGTGCCAGCAGCCCTGGGAGTCGGCGGGAGTTCCTGGAAGAGCAGTACTTC	CASSPGSRREFLEEQYF
.	TRBV12-3/TRBV12-4	few	TRBJ2-1	TGTGCCAGCAGTTTTGCCGGTGAGCAGTTCTTC	CASSFAGEQFF
TRBD1	TRBV13	.	TRBJ1-2	TGTGCCAGCAGCCGCAGGACAGGGGGCGCAGGCTATGGCTACACCTTC	CASSRRTGGAGYGYTF
.	TRBV20-1	.	TRBJ2-3	TGCAGTGCCCATGATTCGACCACAGATACGCAGTATTTT	CSAHDSTTDTQYF
TRBD1	TRBV20-1	.	TRBJ2-7	TGCAGTGCTAGGGGCCGGGGACAGTACGAGCAGTACTTC	CSARGRGQYEQYF
.	TRBV5-1	.	TRBJ2-7	TGCGCCAGCAGCCCCGGGACAATGGTGGTGTACGAGCAGTACTTC	CASSPGTMVVYEQYF
.	TRBV28	.	TRBJ2-1	TGTGCCAGCTGCCGGGGCACCGAAAATGAGCAGTTCTTC	CASCRGTENEQFF
.	TRBV9	few	TRBJ2-1	TGTGCCAGCAGCGTCAGGATAGATATGGCCTCCAATGAGCAGTTCTTC	CASSVRIDMASNEQFF
.	TRBV12-3/TRBV12-4	few	TRBJ2-1	TGTGCCAGCAGCCCCCGGGGAAGCGCTAGCTCCTACAATGAGCAGTTCTTC	CASSPRGSASSYNEQFF
TRBD1	TRBV24-1	.	TRBJ2-1	TGTGCCACCGGGGACAGGGACAATGAGCAGTTCTTC	CATGDRDNEQFF
.	TRBV15	.	TRBJ2-7	TGTGCCACCAGCAGAGGAGGGAACTCCTACGAGCAGTACTTC	CATSRGGNSYEQYF
TRBD1	TRBV29-1	.	TRBJ2-5	TGCAGCCCTAAGGGAAGGACAGGGGTGAGCCAGTACTTC	CSPKGRTGVSQYF
.	TRBV6-1	.	TRBJ1-2	TGTGCCAGCAGTGAAAACGGAATCCGCTATGGCTACACCTTC	CASSENGIRYGYTF
TRBD1	TRBV3-1	.	TRBJ2-7	TGTGCCAGCAGCCAAGGCGGGACAGGGACCTACGAGCAGTACTTC	CASSQGGTGTYEQYF
.	TRBV6-1	.	TRBJ2-6	TGTGCCAGCATCCCCGGTCTCTCTGGGGCCAACGTCCTGACTTTC	CASIPGLSGANVLTF
.	TRBV9	once	TRBJ2-3	TGTGCCAGCAGCGTATCGAACCTCGATACGCAGTATTTT	CASSVSNLDTQYF
.	TRBV27	.	TRBJ1-5	TGTGCCAGCGGGAGTAGCAATCAGCCCCAGCATTTT	CASGSSNQPQHF
TRBD2	TRBV5-1	few	TRBJ2-1	TGCGCCAGCAGCCCGGACGGCGGGAGGGTCTACAATGAGCAGTTCTTC	CASSPDGGRVYNEQFF
.	TRBV6-6	.	TRBJ1-4	TGTGCCAGCAACGAGGTTGCTAATGAAAAACTGTTTTTT	CASNEVANEKLFF